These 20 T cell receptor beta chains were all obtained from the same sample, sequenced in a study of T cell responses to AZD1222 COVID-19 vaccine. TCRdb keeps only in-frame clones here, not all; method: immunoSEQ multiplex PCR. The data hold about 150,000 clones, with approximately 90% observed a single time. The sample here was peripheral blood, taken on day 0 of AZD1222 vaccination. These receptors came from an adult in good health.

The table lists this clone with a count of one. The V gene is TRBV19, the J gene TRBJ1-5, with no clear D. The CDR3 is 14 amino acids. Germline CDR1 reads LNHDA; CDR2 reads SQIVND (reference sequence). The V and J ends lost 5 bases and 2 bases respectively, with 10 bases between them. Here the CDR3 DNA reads TGTGCCAGTAGTCCGTATCTCGGCAATCAGCCCCAGCATTTT. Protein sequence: CASSPYLGNQPQHF.

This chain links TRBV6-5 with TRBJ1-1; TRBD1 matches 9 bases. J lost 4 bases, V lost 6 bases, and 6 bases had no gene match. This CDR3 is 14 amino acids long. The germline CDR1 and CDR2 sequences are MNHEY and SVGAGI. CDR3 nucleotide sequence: TGTGCCAGCAGCCCACAGGGGGCGACCACTGAAGCTTTCTTT. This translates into CASSPQGATTEAFF.

CDR3 in amino acids: CATGPFSWEQYF. The CDR3 DNA follows: TGTGCCACTGGACCCTTTTCGTGGGAGCAGTACTTC. J is TRBJ2-7 and V is TRBV2; no firm D call. The germline CDR1 and CDR2 sequences are SNHLY and FYNNEI. V lost 10 bases to trimming and J lost 7 bases, with 17 bases between them. The CDR3 totals 12 residues.

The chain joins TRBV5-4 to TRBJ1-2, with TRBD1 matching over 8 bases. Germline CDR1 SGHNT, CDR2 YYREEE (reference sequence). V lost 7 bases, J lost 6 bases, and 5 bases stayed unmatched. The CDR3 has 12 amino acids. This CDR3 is CASFAGGDGYTF. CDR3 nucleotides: TGTGCCAGCTTTGCAGGGGGCGATGGCTACACCTTC.

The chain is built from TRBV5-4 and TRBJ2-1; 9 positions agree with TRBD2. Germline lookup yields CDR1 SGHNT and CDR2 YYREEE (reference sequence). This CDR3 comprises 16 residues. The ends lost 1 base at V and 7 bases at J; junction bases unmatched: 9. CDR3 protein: CASSLSWAGGPNEQFF. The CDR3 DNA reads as TGTGCCAGCAGCTTGAGTTGGGCGGGGGGGCCAAATGAGCAGTTCTTC.

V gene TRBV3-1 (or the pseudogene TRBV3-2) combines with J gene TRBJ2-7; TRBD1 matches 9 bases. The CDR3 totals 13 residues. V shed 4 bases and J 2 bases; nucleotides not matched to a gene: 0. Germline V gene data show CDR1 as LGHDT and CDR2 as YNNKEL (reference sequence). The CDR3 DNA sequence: TGTGCCAGCAGCCGGGACAGGGCCTACGAGCAGTACTTC. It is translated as CASSRDRAYEQYF.

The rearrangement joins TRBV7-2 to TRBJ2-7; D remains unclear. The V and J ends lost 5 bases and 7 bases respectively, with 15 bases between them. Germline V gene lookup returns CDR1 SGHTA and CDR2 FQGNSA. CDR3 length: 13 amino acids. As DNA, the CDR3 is TGTGCCAGCAGCCCGAGGCCTAATTGGGAGCAGTACTTC. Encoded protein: CASSPRPNWEQYF.

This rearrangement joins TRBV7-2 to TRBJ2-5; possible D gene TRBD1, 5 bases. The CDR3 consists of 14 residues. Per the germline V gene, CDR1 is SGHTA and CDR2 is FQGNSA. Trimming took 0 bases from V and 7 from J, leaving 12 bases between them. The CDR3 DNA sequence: TGTGCCAGCAGCTTAGCACAGGTCCTTTGGACCCAGTACTTC. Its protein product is CASSLAQVLWTQYF.

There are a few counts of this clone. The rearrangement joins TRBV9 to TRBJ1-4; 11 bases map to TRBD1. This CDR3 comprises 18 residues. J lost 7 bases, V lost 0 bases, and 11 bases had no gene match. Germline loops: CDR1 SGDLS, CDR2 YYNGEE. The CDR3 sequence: CASSVGTGQGAGGEKLFF. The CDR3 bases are TGTGCCAGCAGCGTAGGGACCGGACAGGGGGCCGGGGGTGAAAAACTGTTTTTT.

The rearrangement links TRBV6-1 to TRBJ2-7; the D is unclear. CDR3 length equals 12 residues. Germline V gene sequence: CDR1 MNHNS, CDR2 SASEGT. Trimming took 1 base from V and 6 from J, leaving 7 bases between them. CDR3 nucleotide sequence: TGTGCCAGCAGTGAAGGGTTCGGCGAGCAGTACTTC. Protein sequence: CASSEGFGEQYF.

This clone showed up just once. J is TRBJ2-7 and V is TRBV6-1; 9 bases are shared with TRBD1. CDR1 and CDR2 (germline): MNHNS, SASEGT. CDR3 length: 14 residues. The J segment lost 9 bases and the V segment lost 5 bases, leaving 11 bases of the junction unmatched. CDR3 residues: CASSFPRDRARQYF. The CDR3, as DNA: TGTGCCAGCAGTTTCCCCCGGGACAGGGCTAGGCAGTACTTC.

The CDR3 coding sequence is TGTGCCAGCAGTTTCGGAACGATAATAGGACAGGGGGCGAAGGGCTACACCTTC. Encoded protein: CASSFGTIIGQGAKGYTF. V usage is TRBV27 and J usage is TRBJ1-2, with 11 bases that match TRBD1. V lost 3 bases and J lost 8; bases outside the gene matches: 17. In germline, CDR1 is MNHEY, CDR2 SMNVEV (reference sequence). This CDR3 comprises 18 residues.

The CDR3 sequence is CASSPPGGTASYNSPLHF. DNA of the CDR3: TGTGCCAGCTCACCACCGGGCGGCACAGCCTCCTATAATTCACCCCTCCACTTT. The chain employs TRBV18 and TRBJ1-6; no reliable D call. CDR1 and CDR2 from the germline V gene are KGHSH and LQKENI. The germline V and J ends were trimmed by 0 bases and 0 bases, with 12 bases remaining between them. The CDR3 runs 18 residues.

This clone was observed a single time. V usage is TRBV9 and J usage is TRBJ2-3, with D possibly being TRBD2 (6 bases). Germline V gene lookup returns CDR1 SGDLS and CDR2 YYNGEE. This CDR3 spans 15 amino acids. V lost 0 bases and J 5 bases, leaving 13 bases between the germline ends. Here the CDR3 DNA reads TGTGCCAGCAGCGTAGGGGGACTTACTCGAGATACGCAGTATTTT. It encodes CASSVGGLTRDTQYF.

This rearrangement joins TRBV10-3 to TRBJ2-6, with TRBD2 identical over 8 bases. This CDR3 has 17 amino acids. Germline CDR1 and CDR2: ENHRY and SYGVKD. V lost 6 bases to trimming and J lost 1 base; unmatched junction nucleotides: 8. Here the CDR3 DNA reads TGTGCCATCAGCCGACTAGCGCCCGCATCTGGGGCCAACGTCCTGACTTTC. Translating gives CAISRLAPASGANVLTF.

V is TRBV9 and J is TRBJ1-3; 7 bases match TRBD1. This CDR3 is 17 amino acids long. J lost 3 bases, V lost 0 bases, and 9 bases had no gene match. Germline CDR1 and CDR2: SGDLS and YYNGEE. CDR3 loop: CASSVDPGQKFGNTIYF. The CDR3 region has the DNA TGTGCCAGCAGCGTAGATCCGGGACAGAAATTTGGAAACACCATATATTTT. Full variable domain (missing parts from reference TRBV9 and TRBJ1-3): DSGVTQTPKHLITATGQRVTLRCSPRSGDLSVYWYQQSLDQGLQFLIQYYNGEERAKGNILERFSAQQFPDLHSELNLSSLELGDSALYFCASSVDPGQKFGNTIYFGEGSWLTVV.

In DNA, the CDR3 is TGTGCCAGCAGTTCACAGGGGGGTGACAATCAGCCCCAGCATTTT. It translates to CASSSQGGDNQPQHF. This chain links TRBV28 with TRBJ1-5, with TRBD1 matching over 8 bases. Trimming at V came to 4 bases and at J to 3 bases, leaving 5 bases not matched to a gene. Germline V gene lookup returns CDR1 MDHEN and CDR2 SYDVKM. The CDR3 runs to 15 residues.

The CDR3, as DNA: TGTGCCAGCAGCCAAGGGACCCATCGGGGAGAAAAACTGTTTTTT. This encodes CASSQGTHRGEKLFF. V and J are TRBV14 and TRBJ1-4; D is unclear. The CDR3 contains 15 residues. Trimming stripped 1 base from V and 8 bases from J, with 14 bases between. The germline V gene has CDR1 SGHDN and CDR2 FVKESK.

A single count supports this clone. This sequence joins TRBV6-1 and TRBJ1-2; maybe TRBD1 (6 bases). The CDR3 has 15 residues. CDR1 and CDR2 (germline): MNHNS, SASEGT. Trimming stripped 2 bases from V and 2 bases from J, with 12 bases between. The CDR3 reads CASSEPGGRNYGYTF. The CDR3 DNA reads TGTGCCAGCAGTGAACCCGGGGGGCGAAACTATGGCTACACCTTC.

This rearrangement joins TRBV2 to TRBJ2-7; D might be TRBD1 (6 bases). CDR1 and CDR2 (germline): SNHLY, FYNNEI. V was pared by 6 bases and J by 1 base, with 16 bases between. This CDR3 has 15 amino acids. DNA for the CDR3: TGTGCCAGCAGGGAACAGGGAGTCGAATCCTACGAGCAGTACTTC. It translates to CASREQGVESYEQYF.